One and the same sample provided the 3 T cell receptor beta chains below, sequenced in a study of T cells after yellow fever vaccination. TCRdb itself ran the 5' RACE reads through MiXCR, one entry per CDR3 protein. This table has about 180,000 distinct CDR3 sequences, 5.5% to 7.5% appearing once. The source was CD4+ T cells sorted from PBMCs, collected on the day of the first yellow fever vaccination. The source is a man between 18 and 29 years old who received the YFV17D yellow fever vaccine.

The sample holds many counts of this clonotype. V usage is TRBV5-5 and J usage is TRBJ1-2, with TRBD1 identical over 8 bases. CDR3 length: 16 residues. Trimming at V came to 2 bases and at J to 4 bases, leaving 10 bases not matched to a gene. CDR1 is SGHKS, CDR2 YYEKEE, per germline (reference sequence). The CDR3 DNA reads TGTGCCAGCAGCTTAATCCAACAGGGGGATCTCTATGGCTACACCTTC. It codes for CASSLIQQGDLYGYTF.

The table lists this clonotype with many counts. Here the CDR3 reads CSAGRSGAYEQYF. The CDR3 nucleotides are TGCAGTGCTGGCCGGTCGGGGGCCTACGAGCAGTACTTC. The chain carries TRBV20-1 and TRBJ2-7, with a possible D match to TRBD2 (6 bases). Germline CDR1 and CDR2: DFQATT and SNEGSKA (reference sequence). The V gene lost 5 bases and the J gene lost 2 bases, with 13 bases spanning the gap. The length of the CDR3 is 13 residues.

This clonotype was detected a few times. This chain joins TRBV30 and TRBJ2-5; D is perhaps TRBD2 (6 bases). Germline V gives CDR1 GTSNPN, CDR2 SVGIG (reference sequence). The CDR3 covers 14 residues. V was trimmed by 7 bases and J by 3 bases, leaving 18 bases between them. The chain's CDR3 is CASQTGSGEETQYF. The CDR3, as DNA: TGTGCCTCTCAAACGGGTTCGGGGGAAGAGACCCAGTACTTC.